These T cell receptor beta chains were read from a single sample in a study of blood T cells in healthy people across ages. TCRdb analysed the 5' RACE reads with MiXCR anew, one entry per CDR3 protein. Among about 1.6 million distinct CDR3 sequences listed, about 31% were seen once. Sample: blood. Receptors were obtained from a woman younger than 45 in good health. The CDR3 runs from the conserved cysteine through the conserved F or W. The D gene is left open where the match is weak. Only part of the rows carry a size: once, few, many, or a class if the clone is expanded.

TRBJ2-7 | - | - | TRBV10-3 | CASQGRPSYEQYF | TGTGCCAGCCAGGGACGGCCCTCCTACGAGCAGTACTTC
TRBJ2-2 | - | few | TRBV20-1 | CSARDAVAGMNTGELFF | TGCAGTGCTAGAGATGCAGTGGCGGGTATGAACACCGGGGAGCTGTTTTTT
TRBJ2-1 | TRBD2 | few | TRBV27 | CASGGLAGKINEQFF | TGTGCCAGCGGGGGACTAGCGGGAAAGATTAATGAGCAGTTCTTC
TRBJ2-4 | TRBD1 | few | TRBV30 | CAWSVKAGGQNIQYF | TGTGCCTGGAGTGTAAAGGCAGGGGGACAAAACATTCAGTACTTC
TRBJ1-1 | - | few | TRBV27 | CASSSPDDTEAFF | TGTGCCAGCAGTTCCCCTGATGACACTGAAGCTTTCTTT
TRBJ2-6 | - | - | TRBV29-1 | CSVQAGANVLTF | TGCAGCGTACAAGCTGGGGCCAACGTCCTGACTTTC
TRBJ2-5 | - | - | TRBV5-1 | CASSWGPRGSAQYF | TGCGCCAGCAGCTGGGGACCGAGGGGCTCGGCCCAGTACTTC
TRBJ1-4 | - | many | TRBV4-1 | CASSQSRMQNEKLFF | TGCGCCAGCAGCCAATCCCGAATGCAGAATGAAAAACTGTTTTTT
TRBJ2-7 | - | few | TRBV6-6 | CASTPFGENYEQYF | TGTGCCAGCACACCCTTTGGGGAGAACTACGAGCAGTACTTC
TRBJ2-7 | TRBD2 | - | TRBV5-1 | CASSLSGLAGGQGTYEQYF | TGCGCCAGCAGCTTGTCGGGACTAGCGGGGGGCCAGGGGACCTACGAGCAGTACTTC
TRBJ1-1 | - | - | TRBV5-1 | CASSGEGLSTSEAFF | TGCGCCAGCAGCGGGGAGGGACTCTCAACTAGTGAAGCTTTCTTT
TRBJ2-3 | TRBD1 | many | TRBV7-9 | CASSQNRTGGSTDTQYF | TGTGCCAGCAGCCAGAACCGGACAGGAGGTTCCACAGATACGCAGTATTTT
TRBJ1-2 | - | few | TRBV20-1 | CSAAAAGGGDGYTF | TGCAGTGCTGCCGCGGCGGGCGGTGGGGATGGCTACACCTTC
TRBJ1-1 | TRBD1 | few | TRBV4-2 | CASSMDRVVTEAFF | TGTGCCAGCAGCATGGACAGGGTCGTGACTGAAGCTTTCTTT
TRBJ2-1 | - | - | TRBV25-1 | CASSFQGGIRNNEQFF | TGTGCCAGCAGTTTCCAGGGGGGGATTAGGAACAATGAGCAGTTCTTC
TRBJ2-7 | TRBD1 | - | TRBV27 | CASSHYQGAGYEQYF | TGTGCCAGCAGTCATTATCAGGGGGCTGGGTACGAGCAGTACTTC
TRBJ2-1 | - | few | TRBV7-3 | CASSLGPGQFNEQFF | TGTGCCAGCAGCTTAGGGCCCGGACAGTTCAATGAGCAGTTCTTC
TRBJ2-5 | - | - | TRBV14 | CASSQQTRETQYF | TGTGCCAGCAGCCAGCAGACACGAGAGACCCAGTACTTC
TRBJ2-5 | - | - | TRBV6-4 | CASTWGGETQYF | TGTGCCAGCACCTGGGGCGGGGAGACCCAGTACTTC
TRBJ1-1 | - | - | TRBV6-1 | CASSIGQLNTEAFF | TGTGCCAGCAGCATCGGACAGCTGAACACTGAAGCTTTCTTT
TRBJ2-2 | - | few | TRBV4-1 | CASSQDTIVGPVNTGELFF | TGCGCCAGCAGCCAAGATACGATCGTGGGGCCAGTCAACACCGGGGAGCTGTTTTTT
TRBJ2-1 | - | many | TRBV7-9 | CASSLVGPEQFF | TGTGCCAGCAGCTTAGTGGGGCCAGAGCAGTTCTTC
TRBJ2-5 | - | - | TRBV7-2 | CASSLFWGGETQYF | TGTGCCAGCAGCTTATTTTGGGGAGGCGAGACCCAGTACTTC
TRBJ2-7 | TRBD2 | - | TRBV27 | CASLGGRDHEQYF | TGTGCCAGCTTGGGCGGGAGGGACCACGAGCAGTACTTC
TRBJ1-5 | - | few | TRBV27 | CASSPSLWGNQPQHF | TGTGCCAGCAGTCCCTCTCTCTGGGGCAATCAGCCCCAGCATTTT
TRBJ2-7 | TRBD2 | - | TRBV4-1 | CASSQRAGSPYEQYF | TGCGCCAGCAGCCAGAGAGCGGGGTCCCCCTACGAGCAGTACTTC
TRBJ2-5 | - | - | TRBV4-1 | CASSQALSRGQETQYF | TGCGCCAGCAGCCAAGCCCTCTCGCGGGGACAAGAGACCCAGTACTTC
TRBJ2-1 | TRBD2 | - | TRBV24-1 | CATSDWSLAANNEQFF | TGTGCCACCAGTGATTGGTCCCTAGCGGCTAACAATGAGCAGTTCTTC
TRBJ2-7 | - | - | TRBV27 | CASSFGTQYEQYF | TGTGCCAGCAGTTTCGGGACACAATACGAGCAGTACTTC
TRBJ1-2 | - | - | TRBV29-1 | CSVSSGEGYTF | TGCAGCGTTTCATCTGGGGAAGGCTACACCTTC
TRBJ2-1 | TRBD1 | - | TRBV12-3/TRBV12-4 | CASSSHRGEDEQFF | TGTGCCAGCAGTTCTCACAGGGGAGAGGATGAGCAGTTCTTC
TRBJ2-3 | TRBD1 | few | TRBV4-2 | CASSQSTGGFTDTQYF | TGTGCCAGCAGCCAGTCCACAGGGGGATTCACAGATACGCAGTATTTT
TRBJ1-1 | TRBD1 | - | TRBV12-3/TRBV12-4 | CASSQAGQAQVEAFF | TGTGCCAGCAGCCAAGCAGGACAGGCACAGGTTGAAGCTTTCTTT
TRBJ2-5 | - | - | TRBV9 | CASSVGGARYQETQYF | TGTGCCAGCAGCGTAGGAGGGGCCCGGTACCAAGAGACCCAGTACTTC
TRBJ2-7 | TRBD2 | few | TRBV5-1 | CASKSVAGGSYEQYF | TGCGCCAGCAAATCCGTAGCGGGAGGGTCCTACGAGCAGTACTTC
TRBJ1-2 | - | few | TRBV12-3/TRBV12-4 | CASSFRGGPHGYTF | TGTGCCAGCAGTTTTCGGGGGGGCCCCCATGGCTACACCTTC
TRBJ1-1 | - | - | TRBV11-2 | CASSLPKNTEAFF | TGTGCCAGCAGCTTACCGAAGAACACTGAAGCTTTCTTT
TRBJ1-2 | - | - | TRBV27 | CASGHRDGYTF | TGTGCCAGTGGTCACAGGGACGGCTACACCTTC
TRBJ2-7 | TRBD2 | - | TRBV7-6 | CASSLVDLAGEDYEQYF | TGTGCCAGCAGCTTAGTAGATCTAGCGGGAGAAGACTACGAGCAGTACTTC
TRBJ2-3 | TRBD2 | few | TRBV13 | CASSATGTSGSTDTQYF | TGTGCCAGCAGCGCAACCGGGACTAGCGGTAGCACAGATACGCAGTATTTT
TRBJ2-3 | - | few | TRBV20-1 | CSAHRLPRPDTQYF | TGCAGTGCACACCGCCTCCCGCGACCAGATACGCAGTATTTT
TRBJ1-5 | - | - | TRBV12-3/TRBV12-4 | CASSYGYESYSNQPQHF | TGTGCCAGCAGTTATGGGTATGAGTCGTATAGCAATCAGCCCCAGCATTTT
TRBJ2-2 | - | few | TRBV4-1 | CASSQGGITGELFF | TGCGCCAGCAGCCAAGGCGGGATCACCGGGGAGCTGTTTTTT
TRBJ2-3 | TRBD1 | few | TRBV20-1 | CSAGAGTGGRTDTQYF | TGCAGTGCTGGAGCCGGGACAGGGGGTCGGACAGATACGCAGTATTTT
TRBJ1-1 | - | few | TRBV5-1 | CASSPDTNTDTEAFF | TGCGCCAGCAGCCCCGACACCAACACGGACACTGAAGCTTTCTTT
TRBJ2-1 | TRBD2 | - | TRBV6-1 | CASNLGASGIYNEQFF | TGTGCCAGCAACCTGGGGGCTAGCGGGATATACAATGAGCAGTTCTTC
TRBJ2-2 | - | - | TRBV7-2 | CASSLESLAGELFF | TGTGCCAGCAGCCTTGAGAGCCTCGCCGGGGAGCTGTTTTTT
TRBJ2-1 | - | - | TRBV7-9 | CARSGTGPNNEQFF | TGTGCCAGAAGCGGCACGGGTCCGAACAATGAGCAGTTCTTC
TRBJ2-1 | - | - | TRBV28 | CASTVGGPVYNEQFF | TGTGCCAGCACCGTGGGGGGGCCAGTCTACAATGAGCAGTTCTTC